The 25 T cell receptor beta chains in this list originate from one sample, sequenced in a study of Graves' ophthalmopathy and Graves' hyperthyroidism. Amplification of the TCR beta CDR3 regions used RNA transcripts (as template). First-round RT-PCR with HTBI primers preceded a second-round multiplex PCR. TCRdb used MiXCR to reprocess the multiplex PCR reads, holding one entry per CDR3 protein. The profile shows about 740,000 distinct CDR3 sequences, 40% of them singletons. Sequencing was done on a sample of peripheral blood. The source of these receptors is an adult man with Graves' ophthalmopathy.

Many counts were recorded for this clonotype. In nucleotides, the CDR3 is TGCAGTGCGATGACAGGGGACAGAGCCTACGAGCAGTACTTC. Translated, it gives CSAMTGDRAYEQYF. The chain is built from TRBV20-1 and TRBJ2-7; TRBD1 aligns across 8 bases. The V and J ends lost 6 bases and 2 bases, in that order; junction bases with no gene match: 9. The germline V gene has CDR1 DFQATT and CDR2 SNEGSKA (reference sequence). CDR3 length equals 14 residues.

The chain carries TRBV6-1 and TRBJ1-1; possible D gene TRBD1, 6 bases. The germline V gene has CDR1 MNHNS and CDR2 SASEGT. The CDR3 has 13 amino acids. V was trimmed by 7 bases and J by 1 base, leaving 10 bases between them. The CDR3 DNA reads TGTGCCAGCAAGACAGGCCAGAACACTGAAGCTTTCTTT. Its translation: CASKTGQNTEAFF.

The CDR3 here is CAISESPSPGRPQHF. CDR3 sequence (DNA): TGTGCCATCAGTGAGTCGCCGTCACCAGGTCGGCCCCAGCATTTT. The J gene is TRBJ1-5, the V gene TRBV10-3; D gene uncertain. The germline gives CDR1 ENHRY, CDR2 SYGVKD. This CDR3 contains 15 residues. V shed 0 bases and J shed 9 bases, with 15 bases lying between them.

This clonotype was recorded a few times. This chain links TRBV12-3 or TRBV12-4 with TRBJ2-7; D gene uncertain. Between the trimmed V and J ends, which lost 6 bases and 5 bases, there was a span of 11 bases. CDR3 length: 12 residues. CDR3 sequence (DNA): TGTGCCAGCAGCCTCGCCCCCGACGAGCAGTACTTC. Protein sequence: CASSLAPDEQYF.

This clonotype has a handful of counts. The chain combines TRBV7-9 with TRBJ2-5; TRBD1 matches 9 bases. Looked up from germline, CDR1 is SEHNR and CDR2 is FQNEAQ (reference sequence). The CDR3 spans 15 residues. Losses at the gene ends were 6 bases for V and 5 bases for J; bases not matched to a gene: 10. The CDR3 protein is CASRPKQGAGETQYF. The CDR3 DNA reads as TGTGCCAGCAGGCCCAAACAGGGGGCGGGGGAGACCCAGTACTTC. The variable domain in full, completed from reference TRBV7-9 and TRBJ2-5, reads DTGVSQNPRHKITKRGQNVTFRCDPISEHNRLYWYRQTLGQGPEFLTYFQNEAQLEKSRLLSDRFSAERPKGSFSTLEIQRTEQGDSAMYLCASRPKQGAGETQYFGPGTRLLVL.

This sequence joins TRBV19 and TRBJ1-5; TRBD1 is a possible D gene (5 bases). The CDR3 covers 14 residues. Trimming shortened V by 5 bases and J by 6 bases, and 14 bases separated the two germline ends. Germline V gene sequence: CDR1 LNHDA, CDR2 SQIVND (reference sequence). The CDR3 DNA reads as TGTGCCAGTAGTTCCCGTGGGGCCGGTCAGCCCCAGCATTTT. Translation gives CASSSRGAGQPQHF. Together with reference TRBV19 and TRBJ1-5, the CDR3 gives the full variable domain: DGGITQSPKYLFRKEGQNVTLSCEQNLNHDAMYWYRQDPGQGLRLIYYSQIVNDFQKGDIAEGYSVSREKKESFPLTVTSAQKNPTAFYLCASSSRGAGQPQHFGDGTRLSIL.

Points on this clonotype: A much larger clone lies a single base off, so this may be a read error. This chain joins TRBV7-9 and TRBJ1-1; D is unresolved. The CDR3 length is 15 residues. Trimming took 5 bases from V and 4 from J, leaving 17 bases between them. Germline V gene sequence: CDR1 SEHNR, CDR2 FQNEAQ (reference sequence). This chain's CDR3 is CASSGRFRMSTEAFF. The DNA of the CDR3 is TGTGCCAGCAGCGGTCGGTTTCGCATGAGCACTGAAGCTTTCTTT.

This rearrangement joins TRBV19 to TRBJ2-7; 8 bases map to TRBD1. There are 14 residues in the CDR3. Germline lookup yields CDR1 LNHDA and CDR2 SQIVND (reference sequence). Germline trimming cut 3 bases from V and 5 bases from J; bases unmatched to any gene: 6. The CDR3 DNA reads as TGTGCCAGTAGTATGGGGACAGGTATCGACGAGCAGTACTTC. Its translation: CASSMGTGIDEQYF. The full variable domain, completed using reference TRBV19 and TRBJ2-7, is DGGITQSPKYLFRKEGQNVTLSCEQNLNHDAMYWYRQDPGQGLRLIYYSQIVNDFQKGDIAEGYSVSREKKESFPLTVTSAQKNPTAFYLCASSMGTGIDEQYFGPGTRLTVT.

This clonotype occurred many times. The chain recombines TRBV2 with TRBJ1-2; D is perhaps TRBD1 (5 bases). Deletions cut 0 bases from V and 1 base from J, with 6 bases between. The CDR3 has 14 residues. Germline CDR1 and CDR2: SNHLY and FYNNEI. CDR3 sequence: CASSEATDNYGYTF. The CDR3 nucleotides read TGTGCCAGCAGTGAAGCGACAGATAACTATGGCTACACCTTC.

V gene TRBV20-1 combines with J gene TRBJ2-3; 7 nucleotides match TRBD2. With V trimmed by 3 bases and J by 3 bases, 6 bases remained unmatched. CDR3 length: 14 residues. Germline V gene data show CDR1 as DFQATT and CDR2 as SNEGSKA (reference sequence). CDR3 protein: CSARIVSGTDTQYF. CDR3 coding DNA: TGCAGTGCTAGGATAGTTAGCGGGACAGATACGCAGTATTTT.

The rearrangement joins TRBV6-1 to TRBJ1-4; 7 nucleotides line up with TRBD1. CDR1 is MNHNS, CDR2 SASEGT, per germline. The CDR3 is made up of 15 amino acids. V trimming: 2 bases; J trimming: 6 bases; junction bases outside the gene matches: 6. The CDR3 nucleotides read TGTGCCAGCAGTGAAACGCCAGGGGGGGATGAAAAACTGTTTTTT. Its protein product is CASSETPGGDEKLFF.

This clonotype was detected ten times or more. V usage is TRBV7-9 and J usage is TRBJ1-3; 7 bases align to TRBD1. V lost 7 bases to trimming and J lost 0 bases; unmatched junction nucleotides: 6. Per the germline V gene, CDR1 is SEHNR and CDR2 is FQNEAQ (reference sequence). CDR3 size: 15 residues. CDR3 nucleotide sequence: TGTGCCAGCACCTCCGGACAGGCCTCTGGAAACACCATATATTTT. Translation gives CASTSGQASGNTIYF.

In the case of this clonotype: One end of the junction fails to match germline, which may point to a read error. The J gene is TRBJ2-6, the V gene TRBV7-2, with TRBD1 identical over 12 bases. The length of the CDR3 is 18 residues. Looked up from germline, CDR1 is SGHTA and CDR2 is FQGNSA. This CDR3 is CASSLPGTGGSRANVLTF. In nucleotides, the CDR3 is TGTGCCAGCAGCCTCCCCGGGACAGGGGGCTCTAGGGCCAACGTCCTGACTTTC.

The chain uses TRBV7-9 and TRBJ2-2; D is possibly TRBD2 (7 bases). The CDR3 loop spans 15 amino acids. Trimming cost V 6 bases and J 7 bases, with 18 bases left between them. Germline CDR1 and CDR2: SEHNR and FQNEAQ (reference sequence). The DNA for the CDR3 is TGTGCCAGCAGTCCTCCCGGGGGGCCTGGCGGGGAGCTGTTTTTT. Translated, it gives CASSPPGGPGGELFF.

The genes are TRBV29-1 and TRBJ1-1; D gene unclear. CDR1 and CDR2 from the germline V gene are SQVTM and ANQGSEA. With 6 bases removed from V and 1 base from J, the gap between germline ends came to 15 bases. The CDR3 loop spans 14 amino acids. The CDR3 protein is CSVQTPERNTEAFF. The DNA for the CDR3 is TGCAGCGTACAGACCCCAGAGAGGAACACTGAAGCTTTCTTT.

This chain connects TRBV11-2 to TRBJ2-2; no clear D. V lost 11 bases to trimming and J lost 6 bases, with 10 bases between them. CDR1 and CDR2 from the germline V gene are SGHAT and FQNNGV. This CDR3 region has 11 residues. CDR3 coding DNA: TGTGCCCTGAGTAGTGCCGGGGAGCTGTTTTTT. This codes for CALSSAGELFF. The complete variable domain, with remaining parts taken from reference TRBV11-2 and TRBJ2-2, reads EAGVAQSPRYKIIEKRQSVAFWCNPISGHATLYWYQQILGQGPKLLIQFQNNGVVDDSQLPKDRFSAERLKGVDSTLKIQPAKLEDSAVYLCALSSAGELFFGEGSRLTVL.

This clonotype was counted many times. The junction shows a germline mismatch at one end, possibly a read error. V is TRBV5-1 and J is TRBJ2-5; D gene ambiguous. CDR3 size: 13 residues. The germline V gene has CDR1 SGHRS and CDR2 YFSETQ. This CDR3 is CASSLASQETQYF. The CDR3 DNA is TGTGCCAGCAGCTTAGCTAGCCAAGAGACCCAGTACTTC.

Here the CDR3 reads CASSLTSGVNTGELFF. CDR3 coding DNA: TGCGCCAGCAGCTTGACTAGCGGGGTGAACACCGGGGAGCTGTTTTTT. This chain connects TRBV5-1 to TRBJ2-2; 10 bases match TRBD2. CDR1 SGHRS and CDR2 YFSETQ come from the germline V gene. The J segment lost 1 base and the V segment lost 1 base, leaving 1 base of the junction unmatched. The CDR3 is 16 residues long.

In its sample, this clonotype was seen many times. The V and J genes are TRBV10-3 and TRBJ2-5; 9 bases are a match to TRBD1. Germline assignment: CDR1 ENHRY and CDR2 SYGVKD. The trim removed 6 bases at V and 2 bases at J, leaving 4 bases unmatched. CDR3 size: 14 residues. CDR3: CAIRMGTGQETQYF. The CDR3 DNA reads TGTGCCATCAGAATGGGGACAGGGCAAGAGACCCAGTACTTC.

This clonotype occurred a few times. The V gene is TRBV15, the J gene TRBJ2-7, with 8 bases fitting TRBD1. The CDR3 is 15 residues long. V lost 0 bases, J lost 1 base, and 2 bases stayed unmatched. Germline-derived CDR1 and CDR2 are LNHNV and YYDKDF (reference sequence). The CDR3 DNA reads TGTGCCACCAGCAGAGACCGGACAGGGTCCTACGAGCAGTACTTC. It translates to CATSRDRTGSYEQYF.

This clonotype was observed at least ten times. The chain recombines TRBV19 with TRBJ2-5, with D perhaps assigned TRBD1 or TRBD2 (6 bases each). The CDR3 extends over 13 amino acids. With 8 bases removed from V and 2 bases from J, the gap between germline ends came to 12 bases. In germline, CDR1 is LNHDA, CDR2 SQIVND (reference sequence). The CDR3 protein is CASGGGGQETQYF. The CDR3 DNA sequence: TGTGCCAGTGGAGGAGGGGGTCAAGAGACCCAGTACTTC.

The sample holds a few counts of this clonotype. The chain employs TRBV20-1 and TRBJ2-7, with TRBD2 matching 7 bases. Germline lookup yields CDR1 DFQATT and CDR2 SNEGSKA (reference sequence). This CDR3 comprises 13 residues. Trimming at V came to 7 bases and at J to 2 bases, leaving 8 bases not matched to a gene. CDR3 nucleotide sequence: TGCAGTGTCAGTCGGAGCGGGGCCTACGAGCAGTACTTC. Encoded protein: CSVSRSGAYEQYF.

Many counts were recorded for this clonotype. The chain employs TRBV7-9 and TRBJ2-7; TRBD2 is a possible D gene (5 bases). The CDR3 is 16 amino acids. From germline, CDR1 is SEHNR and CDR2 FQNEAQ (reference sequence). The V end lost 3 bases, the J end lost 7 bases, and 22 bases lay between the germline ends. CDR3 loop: CASSLVRSTTSGEQYF. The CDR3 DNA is TGTGCCAGCAGCTTGGTCCGTTCCACAACCTCGGGGGAGCAGTACTTC.

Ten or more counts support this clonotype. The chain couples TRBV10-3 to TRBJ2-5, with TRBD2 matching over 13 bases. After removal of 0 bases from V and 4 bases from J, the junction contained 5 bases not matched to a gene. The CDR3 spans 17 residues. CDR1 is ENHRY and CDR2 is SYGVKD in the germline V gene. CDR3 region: CAISESTGLAGLETQYF. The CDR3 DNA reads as TGTGCCATCAGTGAGTCTACGGGACTAGCGGGATTAGAGACCCAGTACTTC.

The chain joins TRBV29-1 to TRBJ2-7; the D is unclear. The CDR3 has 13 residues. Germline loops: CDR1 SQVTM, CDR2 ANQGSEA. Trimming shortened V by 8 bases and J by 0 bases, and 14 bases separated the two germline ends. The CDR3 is CSLLPQYSYEQYF. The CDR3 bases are TGCAGCTTACTCCCCCAGTACTCCTACGAGCAGTACTTC.